This passage covers 20 T cell receptor beta chains from one sample sequenced in a study of blood T cell repertoires in COVID-19. Profiling relied on immunoSEQ multiplex PCR, and the TCRdb table lists in-frame clones only, not all of them. The sample yields 150,000 to 200,000 clones, about 85% seen once. The material sequenced was peripheral blood. The receptors were sampled from a person aged 65 to 79 with COVID-19, enrolled during active disease.

The CDR3 is CASSLRQRGGLETQYF. The CDR3 DNA reads as TGTGCCAGCAGTTTACGTCAGCGGGGGGGCCTGGAGACCCAGTACTTC. This chain uses TRBV27 with TRBJ2-5; 10 bases align to TRBD2. J gave up 5 bases and V 2 bases, and 8 bases lay outside the gene matches. The CDR3 runs 16 residues. Germline V CDR1 and CDR2: MNHEY, SMNVEV (reference sequence).

The V gene is TRBV5-4, the J gene TRBJ2-5; no clear D gene. The CDR3 extends over 13 amino acids. CDR1 is SGHNT, CDR2 YYREEE, per germline (reference sequence). V lost 2 bases to trimming and J lost 5 bases, with 10 bases between them. Written as DNA, the CDR3 is TGTGCCAGCAGCTTCGGCATGCGGGAGACCCAGTACTTC. Residues: CASSFGMRETQYF.

This chain connects TRBV6-2 or TRBV6-3 to TRBJ1-2; D remains unclear. CDR1 and CDR2 (germline): MNHEY, SVGEGT. The CDR3 totals 14 residues. Trimming stripped 3 bases from V and 6 bases from J, with 14 bases between. The CDR3 region is CASSYMGRDDGYTF. The CDR3 DNA sequence: TGTGCCAGCAGTTATATGGGCAGAGACGATGGCTACACCTTC.

This clone has just a few counts. The rearrangement links TRBV7-2 to TRBJ1-1, with D unresolved. The CDR3 runs to 15 residues. Germline CDR1 reads SGHTA; CDR2 reads FQGNSA. Trimming shortened V by 5 bases and J by 0 bases, and 13 bases separated the two germline ends. CDR3 in amino acids: CASSPRQSMNTEAFF. The CDR3 DNA follows: TGTGCCAGCAGCCCCAGGCAGTCCATGAACACTGAAGCTTTCTTT.

This chain joins TRBV7-9 and TRBJ1-2; D gene unclear. The V end was cut by 2 bases, the J end by 5 bases, with 12 bases between. The CDR3 runs to 14 residues. Germline CDR1 and CDR2: SEHNR and FQNEAQ (reference sequence). CDR3 sequence reads: CASSLLDGLYGYTF. In DNA form, the CDR3 reads TGTGCCAGCAGCTTACTTGACGGACTATATGGCTACACCTTC.

The chain couples TRBV6-2 or TRBV6-3 to TRBJ2-1; D might be TRBD2 (5 bases). V shed 6 bases and J shed 14 bases, with 20 bases lying between them. The CDR3 consists of 13 residues. Looked up from germline, CDR1 is MNHEY and CDR2 is SVGEGT. The CDR3 DNA is TGTGCCAGCAGCCACAATCACGAGGTCGGGGAGTTCTTC. Translation: CASSHNHEVGEFF.

J is TRBJ1-5 and V is TRBV19, with D hard to call. Germline V CDR1 and CDR2: LNHDA, SQIVND (reference sequence). The CDR3 is made up of 16 amino acids. Trimming took 5 bases from V and 0 from J, leaving 14 bases between them. CDR3 sequence: CASSRKGGSSNQPQHF. For the CDR3, the DNA is TGTGCCAGTAGTCGGAAGGGAGGCTCTAGCAATCAGCCCCAGCATTTT.

This rearrangement joins TRBV6-6 to TRBJ1-5, with D possibly matching TRBD1 (6 bases). The CDR3 covers 14 residues. Trimming shortened V by 5 bases and J by 4 bases, and 12 bases separated the two germline ends. Germline V gene data show CDR1 as MNHNY and CDR2 as SVGAGI (reference sequence). Here the CDR3 reads CASSPLRGNQPQHF. In DNA form, the CDR3 reads TGTGCCAGCAGTCCTTTAAGGGGGAATCAGCCCCAGCATTTT.

This clone occurred once. The chain links TRBV7-6 to TRBJ2-2; 8 nucleotides agree with TRBD2. The CDR3 extends over 16 amino acids. CDR1 and CDR2 (germline): SGHVS, FNYEAQ. Germline trimming cut 4 bases from V and 2 bases from J; bases unmatched to any gene: 6. The CDR3 here is CASSSLAGVNTGELFF. DNA of the CDR3: TGTGCCAGCAGCTCGCTAGCGGGCGTTAACACCGGGGAGCTGTTTTTT.

This clone came up many times. One base separates it from a far larger clone, so it is likely a read error. In the same sample, other DNA sequences code for this CDR3. The CDR3 bases are TGTGCCTCCCCGGGGGGGACAGGGGGCGCGACCGGGGAGCTGTTTTTT. Amino acids: CASPGGTGGATGELFF. This chain joins TRBV21-1 and TRBJ2-2; TRBD1, the D gene given by the table, was not confirmed from the DNA. TRBV21-1 is classified as a pseudogene. This CDR3 contains 16 residues.

V and J are TRBV4-3 and TRBJ1-5; D not resolved. The V end was cut by 3 bases, the J end by 5 bases, with 14 bases between. This CDR3 region has 15 residues. Germline CDR1 and CDR2: LGHNA and YSLEER. The CDR3 is CASSQGLLEYQPQHF. For the CDR3, the DNA is TGCGCCAGCAGCCAGGGCCTGCTTGAGTATCAGCCCCAGCATTTT.

The rearrangement links TRBV27 to TRBJ2-1; D is unresolved. CDR3 size: 15 residues. V dropped 6 bases and J dropped 0 bases, with 12 bases sitting between them. CDR1 is MNHEY, CDR2 SMNVEV, per germline (reference sequence). DNA of the CDR3: TGTGCCAGCAGACCCTGGCGGAGCTCCTACAATGAGCAGTTCTTC. Protein sequence: CASRPWRSSYNEQFF.

The CDR3 DNA sequence: TGTGCCAGCAGTGAGGGGGCGCTTCTCACCGGGGAGCTGTTTTTT. It is translated as CASSEGALLTGELFF. This chain uses TRBV2 with TRBJ2-2; D possibly corresponds to TRBD1 (6 bases). There are 15 residues in the CDR3. The V end lost 3 bases, the J end lost 4 bases, and 12 bases lay between the germline ends. CDR1 and CDR2 from the germline V gene are SNHLY and FYNNEI.

The chain uses TRBV7-8 and TRBJ2-1; possible D gene TRBD2, 6 bases. The CDR3 runs to 19 residues. Per germline, CDR1 SGHVS and CDR2 FQNEAQ. With 5 bases removed from V and 4 bases from J, the gap between germline ends came to 27 bases. Written as DNA, the CDR3 is TGTGCCAGCAGCCGAGAGCATACGGGAGTCCCCTATAATTACAATGAGCAGTTCTTC. Translating it yields CASSREHTGVPYNYNEQFF.

V and J are TRBV28 and TRBJ2-1; 10 bases align to TRBD2. The CDR3 loop spans 19 amino acids. CDR1 and CDR2 from the germline V gene are MDHEN and SYDVKM. With 7 bases clipped from V and 10 bases from J, the junction kept 25 bases outside the gene matches. In DNA form, the CDR3 reads TGTGCCAGCACCCCCCGAGAGAGGCGTGTTCCAACTAGCGGGGACGAGCAGTTCTTC. Protein product: CASTPRERRVPTSGDEQFF.

This chain uses TRBV11-2 with TRBJ2-1; 10 bases match TRBD2. The V gene end was trimmed by 5 bases and the J gene end by 6 bases; junction bases not matched to a gene: 7. The germline V gene has CDR1 SGHAT and CDR2 FQNNGV. The CDR3 contains 15 residues. CDR3 DNA sequence: TGTGCCAGCAGCGGGAGCGGGAGGGCTGCCAATGAGCAGTTCTTC. Protein: CASSGSGRAANEQFF.

This clone was seen a handful of times. This sequence joins TRBV7-2 and TRBJ1-6; TRBD1 matches at 7 bases. The germline V gene has CDR1 SGHTA and CDR2 FQGNSA. The CDR3 is made up of 16 amino acids. J lost 0 bases, V lost 6 bases, and 5 bases had no gene match. Written as DNA, the CDR3 is TGTGCCAGCAGAAGAGGGGGCTCCTCCTATAATTCACCCCTCCACTTT. Its protein is CASRRGGSSYNSPLHF.

Comment on this clone: The sample holds other DNA sequences that translate to the same CDR3. The rearrangement uses TRBV2 and TRBJ2-7, with 8 nucleotides matching TRBD1. The CDR3 is 15 residues long. Trimming cost V 4 bases and J 1 base; bases outside gene matches: 6. In germline, CDR1 is SNHLY, CDR2 FYNNEI. This chain's CDR3 is CASSGQGAGSYEQYF. The CDR3 DNA sequence: TGTGCCAGCAGTGGCCAGGGGGCGGGTTCCTACGAGCAGTACTTC.

The chain has TRBV24-1 and TRBJ2-5; tentative D call: TRBD1 (5 bases). The CDR3 has 16 amino acids. CDR1 and CDR2 from the germline V gene are KGHDR and SFDVKD. Trimming took off 4 bases at V and 2 bases at J, with 16 bases between the two ends. CDR3: CATSDPSGNGQETQYF. Written as DNA, the CDR3 is TGTGCCACCAGTGACCCGTCAGGGAATGGACAAGAGACCCAGTACTTC.

The rearrangement links TRBV5-6 to TRBJ1-2; 9 bases line up with TRBD1. From germline, CDR1 is SGHDT and CDR2 YYEEEE. The CDR3 sequence is 15 residues long. With 0 bases clipped from V and 5 bases from J, the junction kept 5 bases outside the gene matches. For the CDR3, the DNA is TGTGCCAGCAGCTTGGCGGGACAGGGACTTTATGGCTACACCTTC. This gives the protein CASSLAGQGLYGYTF.